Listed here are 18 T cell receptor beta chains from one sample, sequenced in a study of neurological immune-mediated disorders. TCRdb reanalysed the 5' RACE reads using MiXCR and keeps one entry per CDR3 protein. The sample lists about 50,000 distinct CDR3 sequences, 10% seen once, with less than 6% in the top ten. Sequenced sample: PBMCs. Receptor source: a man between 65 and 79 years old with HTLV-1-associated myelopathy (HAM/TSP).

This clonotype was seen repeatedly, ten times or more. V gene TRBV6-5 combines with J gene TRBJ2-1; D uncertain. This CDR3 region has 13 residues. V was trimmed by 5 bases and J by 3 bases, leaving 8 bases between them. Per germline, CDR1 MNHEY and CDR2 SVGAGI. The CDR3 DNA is TGTGCCAGCAGTCCCCACGGCTACAATGAGCAGTTCTTC. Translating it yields CASSPHGYNEQFF.

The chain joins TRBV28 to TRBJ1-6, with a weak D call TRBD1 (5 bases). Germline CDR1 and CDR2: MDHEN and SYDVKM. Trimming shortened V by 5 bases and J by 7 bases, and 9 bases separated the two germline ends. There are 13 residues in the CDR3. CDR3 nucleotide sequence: TGTGCCAGCAGTCGGGACTGGAATTCACCCCTCCACTTT. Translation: CASSRDWNSPLHF.

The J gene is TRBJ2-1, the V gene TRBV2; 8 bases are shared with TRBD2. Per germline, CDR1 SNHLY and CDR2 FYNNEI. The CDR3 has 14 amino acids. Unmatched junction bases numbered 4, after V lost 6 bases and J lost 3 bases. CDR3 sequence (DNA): TGTGCCAGCAGACCGGGACTAGTCTACAATGAGCAGTTCTTC. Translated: CASRPGLVYNEQFF. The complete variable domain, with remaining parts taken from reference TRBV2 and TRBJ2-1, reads EPEVTQTPSHQVTQMGQEVILRCVPISNHLYFYWYRQILGQKVEFLVSFYNNEISEKSEIFDDQFSVERPDGSNFTLKIRSTKLEDSAMYFCASRPGLVYNEQFFGPGTRLTVL.

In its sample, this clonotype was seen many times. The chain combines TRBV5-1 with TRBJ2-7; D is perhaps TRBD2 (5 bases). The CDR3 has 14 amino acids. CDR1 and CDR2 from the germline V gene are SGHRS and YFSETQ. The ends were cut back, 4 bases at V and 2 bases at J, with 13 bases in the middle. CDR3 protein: CASSRADGAYEQYF. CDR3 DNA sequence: TGCGCCAGCAGCCGCGCTGACGGGGCCTACGAGCAGTACTTC.

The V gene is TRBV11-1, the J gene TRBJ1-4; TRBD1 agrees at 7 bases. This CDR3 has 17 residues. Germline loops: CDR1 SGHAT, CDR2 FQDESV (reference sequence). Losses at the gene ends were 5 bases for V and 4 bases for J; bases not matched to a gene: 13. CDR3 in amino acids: CASSPRTGTSLNEKLFF. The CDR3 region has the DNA TGTGCCAGCAGCCCTAGGACAGGAACTTCGCTTAATGAAAAACTGTTTTTT. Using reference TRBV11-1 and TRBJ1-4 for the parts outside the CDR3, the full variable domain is EAEVAQSPRYKITEKSQAVAFWCDPISGHATLYWYRQILGQGPELLVQFQDESVVDDSQLPKDRFSAERLKGVDSTLKIQPAELGDSAMYLCASSPRTGTSLNEKLFFGSGTQLSVL.

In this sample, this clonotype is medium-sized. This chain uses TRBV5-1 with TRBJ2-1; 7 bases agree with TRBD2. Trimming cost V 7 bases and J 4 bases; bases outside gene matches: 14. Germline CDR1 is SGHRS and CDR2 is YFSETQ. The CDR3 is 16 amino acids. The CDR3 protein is CASALRPGGGYNEQFF. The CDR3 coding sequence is TGCGCCAGCGCTCTCCGCCCGGGAGGCGGTTACAATGAGCAGTTCTTC.

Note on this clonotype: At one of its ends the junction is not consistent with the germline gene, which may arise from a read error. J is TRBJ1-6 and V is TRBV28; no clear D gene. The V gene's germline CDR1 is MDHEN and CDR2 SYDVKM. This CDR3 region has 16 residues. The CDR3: CVSRPQSSSYNSPLHF. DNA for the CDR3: TGTGTCAGCAGGCCTCAGTCTAGCTCCTATAATTCACCCCTCCACTTT.

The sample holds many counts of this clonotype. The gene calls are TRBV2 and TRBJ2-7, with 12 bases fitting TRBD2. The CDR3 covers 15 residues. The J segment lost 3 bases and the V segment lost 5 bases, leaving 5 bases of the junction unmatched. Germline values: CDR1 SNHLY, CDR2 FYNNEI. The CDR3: CASSPRTSGIYEQYF. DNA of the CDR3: TGTGCCAGCAGTCCAAGGACTAGCGGGATCTACGAGCAGTACTTC.

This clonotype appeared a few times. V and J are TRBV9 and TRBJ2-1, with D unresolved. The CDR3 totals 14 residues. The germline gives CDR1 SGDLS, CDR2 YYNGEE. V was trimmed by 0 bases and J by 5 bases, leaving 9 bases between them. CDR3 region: CASSVGTFHNEQFF. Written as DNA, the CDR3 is TGTGCCAGCAGCGTAGGAACTTTCCACAATGAGCAGTTCTTC. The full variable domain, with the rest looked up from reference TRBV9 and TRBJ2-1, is DSGVTQTPKHLITATGQRVTLRCSPRSGDLSVYWYQQSLDQGLQFLIQYYNGEERAKGNILERFSAQQFPDLHSELNLSSLELGDSALYFCASSVGTFHNEQFFGPGTRLTVL.

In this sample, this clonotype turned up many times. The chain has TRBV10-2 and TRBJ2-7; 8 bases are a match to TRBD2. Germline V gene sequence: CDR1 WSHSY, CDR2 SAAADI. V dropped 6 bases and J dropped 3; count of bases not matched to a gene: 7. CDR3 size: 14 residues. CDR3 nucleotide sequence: TGCGCCAGCAGAAGCGGGAGCACCAACTACGAGCAGTACTTC. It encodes CASRSGSTNYEQYF.

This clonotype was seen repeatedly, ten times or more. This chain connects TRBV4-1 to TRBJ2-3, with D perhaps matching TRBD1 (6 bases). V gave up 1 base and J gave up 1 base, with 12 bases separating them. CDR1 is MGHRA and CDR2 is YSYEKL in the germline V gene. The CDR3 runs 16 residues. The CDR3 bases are TGCGCCAGCAGCCAAGGTCAGGGGCTGGGCACAGATACGCAGTATTTT. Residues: CASSQGQGLGTDTQYF.

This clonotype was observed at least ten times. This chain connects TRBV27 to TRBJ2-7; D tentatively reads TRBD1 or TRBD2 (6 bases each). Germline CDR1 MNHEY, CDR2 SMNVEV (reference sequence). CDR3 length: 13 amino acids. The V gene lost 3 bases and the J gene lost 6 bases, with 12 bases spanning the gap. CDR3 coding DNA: TGTGCCAGCAGTTTTACCAGGGGAGGCGAGCAGTACTTC. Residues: CASSFTRGGEQYF.

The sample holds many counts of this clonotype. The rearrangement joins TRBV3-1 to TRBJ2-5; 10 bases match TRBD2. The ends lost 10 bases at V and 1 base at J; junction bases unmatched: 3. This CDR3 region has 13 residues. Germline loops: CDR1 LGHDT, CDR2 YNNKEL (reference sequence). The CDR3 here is CAITSGTQETQYF. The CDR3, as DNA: TGTGCCATAACTAGCGGGACCCAAGAGACCCAGTACTTC.

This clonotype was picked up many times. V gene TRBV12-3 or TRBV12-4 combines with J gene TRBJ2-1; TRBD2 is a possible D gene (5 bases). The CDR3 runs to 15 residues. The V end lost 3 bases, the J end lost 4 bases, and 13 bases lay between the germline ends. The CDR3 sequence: CASSFDQRLYNEQFF. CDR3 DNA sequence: TGTGCCAGCAGTTTTGACCAGCGGCTTTACAATGAGCAGTTCTTC.

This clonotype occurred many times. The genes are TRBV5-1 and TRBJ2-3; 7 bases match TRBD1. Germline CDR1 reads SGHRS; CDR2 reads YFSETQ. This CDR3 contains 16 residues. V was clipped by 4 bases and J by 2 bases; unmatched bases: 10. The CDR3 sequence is CASSAGDRIYTDTQYF. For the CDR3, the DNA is TGCGCCAGCAGCGCAGGGGACAGAATCTACACAGATACGCAGTATTTT. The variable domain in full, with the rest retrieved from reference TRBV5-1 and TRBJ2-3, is KAGVTQTPRYLIKTRGQQVTLSCSPISGHRSVSWYQQTPGQGLQFLFEYFSETQRNKGNFPGRFSGRQFSNSRSEMNVSTLELGDSALYLCASSAGDRIYTDTQYFGPGTRLTVL.

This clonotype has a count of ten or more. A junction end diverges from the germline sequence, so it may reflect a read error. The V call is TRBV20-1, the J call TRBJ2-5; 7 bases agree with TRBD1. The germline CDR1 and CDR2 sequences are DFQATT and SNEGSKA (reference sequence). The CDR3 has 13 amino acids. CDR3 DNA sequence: TGCAGTGCTGGAGACAGGGACCGTGGGACCCAGTACTTC. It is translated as CSAGDRDRGTQYF.

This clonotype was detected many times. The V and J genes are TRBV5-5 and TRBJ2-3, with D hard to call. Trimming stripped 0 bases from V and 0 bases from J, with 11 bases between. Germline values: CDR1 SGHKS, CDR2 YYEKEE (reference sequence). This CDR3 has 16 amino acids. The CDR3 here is CASSLAWSQSTDTQYF. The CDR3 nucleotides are TGTGCCAGCAGCTTGGCCTGGTCCCAGAGCACAGATACGCAGTATTTT.

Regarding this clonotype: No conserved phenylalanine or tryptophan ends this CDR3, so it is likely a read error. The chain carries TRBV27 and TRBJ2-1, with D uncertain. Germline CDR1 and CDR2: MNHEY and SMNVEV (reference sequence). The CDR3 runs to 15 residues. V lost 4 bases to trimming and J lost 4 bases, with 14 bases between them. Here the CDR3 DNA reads TGTGCCAGCAGTTCAACGCTATCAGTTTACAATGAGCAGTTCTTA. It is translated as CASSSTLSVYNEQFL.